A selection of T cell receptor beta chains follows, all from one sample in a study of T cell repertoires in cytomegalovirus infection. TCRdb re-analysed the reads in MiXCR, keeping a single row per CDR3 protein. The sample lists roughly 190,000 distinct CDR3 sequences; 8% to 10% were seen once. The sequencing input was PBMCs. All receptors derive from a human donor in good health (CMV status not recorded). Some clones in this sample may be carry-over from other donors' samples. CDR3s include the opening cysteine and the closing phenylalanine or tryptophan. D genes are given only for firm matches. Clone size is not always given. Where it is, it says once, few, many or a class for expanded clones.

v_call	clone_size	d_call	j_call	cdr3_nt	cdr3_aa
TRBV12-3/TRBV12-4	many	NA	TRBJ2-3	TGTGCCAGCACCATAGAGCTGGCCACAGATACGCAGTATTTT	CASTIELATDTQYF
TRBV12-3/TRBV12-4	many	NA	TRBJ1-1	TGTGCCAGCAGGACACCTTTTGGCACTGAAGCTTTCTTT	CASRTPFGTEAFF
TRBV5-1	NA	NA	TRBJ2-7	TGCGCCAGCAGCACAACTCCACCGGGACATAACTCCTACGAGCAGTACTTC	CASSTTPPGHNSYEQYF
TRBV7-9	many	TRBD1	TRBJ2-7	TGTGCGGGACAGGGGTTGTTTGAGCAGTACTTC	CAGQGLFEQYF
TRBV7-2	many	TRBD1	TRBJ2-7	TGTGCCAGCAGCTTTCAACCCAGGGGGTTGAGGTACGAGCAGTACTTC	CASSFQPRGLRYEQYF
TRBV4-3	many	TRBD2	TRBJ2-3	TGCGCCAGCAGCCAAGGCCTCGGGGGGACCAGCACAGATACGCAGTATTTT	CASSQGLGGTSTDTQYF
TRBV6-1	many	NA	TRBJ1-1	TGTGCCAGCAGTGCCGAGGGGGGCCTGAACACTGAAGCTTTCTTT	CASSAEGGLNTEAFF
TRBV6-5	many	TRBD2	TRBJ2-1	TGTGCCAGCAGTTCGATCCTAGCGGGGGGGCTGAGTGAGCAGTTCTTC	CASSSILAGGLSEQFF
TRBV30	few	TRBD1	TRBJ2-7	TGTGCCTGGAGCCGGGACAGGGGGCTCCACGAGCAGTACTTC	CAWSRDRGLHEQYF
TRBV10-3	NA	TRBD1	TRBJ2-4	TGTGCCACCATGGACAGGGTGAACATTCAGTACTTC	CATMDRVNIQYF
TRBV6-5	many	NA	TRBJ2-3	TGTGCCAGCAGTTACTGGGGAAACACAGATACGCAGTATTTT	CASSYWGNTDTQYF
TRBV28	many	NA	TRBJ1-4	TGTGCCAGCCAGGGGCGGCTTGCAACTAATGAAAAACTGTTTTTT	CASQGRLATNEKLFF
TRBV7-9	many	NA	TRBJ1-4	TGTGCCAGCAGCTTTAGACAGGCGCCGGAGGGTGAAAAACTGTTTTTT	CASSFRQAPEGEKLFF
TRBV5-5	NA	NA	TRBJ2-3	TGTGCCAGCAGCTTGGGTGGGATTTCCACAGATACGCAGTATTTT	CASSLGGISTDTQYF
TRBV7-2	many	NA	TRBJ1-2	TGTGCCAGCAGCTTGGGTGGGGGGCTCTCAGTTTCCTATGGCTACACCTTC	CASSLGGGLSVSYGYTF
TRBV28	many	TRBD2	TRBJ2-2	TGTGCCAGCAGTTTAAGCGGGAGGGCCCACACCGGGGAGCTGTTTTTT	CASSLSGRAHTGELFF
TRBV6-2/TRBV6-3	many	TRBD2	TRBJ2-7	TGTGCCAGCAGTTACTCCCCTGGGACTAGCGGCCACCCCTACGAGCAGTACTTC	CASSYSPGTSGHPYEQYF
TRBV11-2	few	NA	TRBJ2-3	TGTGCCAGCAGCCCCATCGGAGATACGCAGTATTTT	CASSPIGDTQYF
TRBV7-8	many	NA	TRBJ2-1	TGTGCCAGCAGCTTAGTACGACGCCTGAGCTCCTACAATGAGCAGTTCTTC	CASSLVRRLSSYNEQFF
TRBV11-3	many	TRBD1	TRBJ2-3	TGTGCCAGCAGCTTAGTCCCGGGACAGGGGACCGATACGCAGTATTTT	CASSLVPGQGTDTQYF
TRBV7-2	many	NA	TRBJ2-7	TGTGCCAGCAGCCCCCCGAACAACGAGCAGTACTTC	CASSPPNNEQYF
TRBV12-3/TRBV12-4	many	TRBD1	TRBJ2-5	TGTGCCAGCAGTTTAGGGGGACAGGGGATGGAGACCCAGTACTTC	CASSLGGQGMETQYF
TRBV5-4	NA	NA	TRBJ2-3	TGTGCCAGCAGCTTGTGGGGGGCCTATTTCAACACAGATACGCAGTATTTT	CASSLWGAYFNTDTQYF
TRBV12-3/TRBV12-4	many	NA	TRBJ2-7	TGTGCCAGCAGTACCGGGGACACCTACGAGCAGTACTTC	CASSTGDTYEQYF
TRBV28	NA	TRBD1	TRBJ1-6	TGTGCCAGCAGTTTAGCGGGACAGGAGAATTCACCCCTCCACTTT	CASSLAGQENSPLHF
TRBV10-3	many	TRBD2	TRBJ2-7	TGTGCCATCAGTGTAGGGACTAGCGGGAGTGGCTACGAGCAGTACTTC	CAISVGTSGSGYEQYF
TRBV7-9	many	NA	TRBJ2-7	TGTGCCAGCAGCTTAGCTGGGACACAGTTTCCCTACGAGCAGTACTTC	CASSLAGTQFPYEQYF
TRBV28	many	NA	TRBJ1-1	TGTGCCAGCAGTTTGGACTGGGAAGCTTTCTTT	CASSLDWEAFF
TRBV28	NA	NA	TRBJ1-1	TGTGCCAGCACCGATATAAACCCCCCCGAAGCTTTCTTT	CASTDINPPEAFF
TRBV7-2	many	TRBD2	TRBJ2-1	TGTGCCAGCAGACCGAGACTAGCGGGGAAGAATAGTGAGCAGTTCTTC	CASRPRLAGKNSEQFF
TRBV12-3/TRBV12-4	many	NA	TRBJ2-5	TGTGCCAGCAGTTTACAGGGTAGGGTGGAGACCCAGTACTTC	CASSLQGRVETQYF
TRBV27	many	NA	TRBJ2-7	TGTGCCAGCAGACTCAGGGGGGCTGCCTACGAGCAGTACTTC	CASRLRGAAYEQYF
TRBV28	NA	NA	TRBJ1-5	TGTGCCAGCAGCCCAGTAAACAGGGGCAATCAGCCCCAGCATTTT	CASSPVNRGNQPQHF
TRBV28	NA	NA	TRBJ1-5	TGTGCCAGCAGAAAAGGGTTAGTCAGCAATCAGCCCCAGCATTTT	CASRKGLVSNQPQHF
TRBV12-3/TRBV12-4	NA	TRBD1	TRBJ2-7	TGTGCCAGCAGCCACGGATCCCCCGGACAGGGGGCATCCTACGAGCAGTACTTC	CASSHGSPGQGASYEQYF
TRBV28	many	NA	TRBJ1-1	TGTGCCAGCAGTTTGCCCGGGGACGGCACTGAAGCTTTCTTT	CASSLPGDGTEAFF
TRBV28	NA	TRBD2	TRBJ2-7	TGTACCAGCAGTTTAGCGGGGTCCTCCTACGAGCAGTACTTC	CTSSLAGSSYEQYF
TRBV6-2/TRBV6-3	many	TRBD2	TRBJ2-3	TGTGCCAGCAACGCAAGACTAGCGGGAGAATTCACAGATACGCAGTATTTT	CASNARLAGEFTDTQYF
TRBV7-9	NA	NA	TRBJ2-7	TGTGCCAGCAGCAAGGACAGCCCGGGGTACGAGCAGTACTTC	CASSKDSPGYEQYF
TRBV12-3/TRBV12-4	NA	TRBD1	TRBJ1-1	TGTGCCAGCACCCGAAACAGGGGCCAGAACACTGAAGCTTTCTTT	CASTRNRGQNTEAFF
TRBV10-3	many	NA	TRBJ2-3	TGTGCCATCAGTGAAAGCACAGATACGCAGTATTTT	CAISESTDTQYF
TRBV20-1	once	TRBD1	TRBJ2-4	TGCAGTGCTAGAGTGCAGGGGGCCCAAAACATTCAGTACTTC	CSARVQGAQNIQYF
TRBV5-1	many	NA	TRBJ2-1	TGCGCCAGCAGCACCTCGGGCGCGAGCTCCTACAATGAGCAGTTCTTC	CASSTSGASSYNEQFF
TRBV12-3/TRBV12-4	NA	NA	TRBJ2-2	TGTGCCAGCAGCCAACACGGCAACGGGGAGCTGTTTTTT	CASSQHGNGELFF
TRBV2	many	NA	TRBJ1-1	TGTGCCAGCAGTGCCCCCCCACGCGCTGAAGCTTTCTTT	CASSAPPRAEAFF
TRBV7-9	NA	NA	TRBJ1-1	TGTGCCAGCAGCTTAAGCCCGGGAGGTGGTAGCACTGAAGCTTTCTTT	CASSLSPGGGSTEAFF
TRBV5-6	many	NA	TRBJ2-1	TGTGCCAGCAGCTGGATTTTCAATGAGCAGTTCTTC	CASSWIFNEQFF
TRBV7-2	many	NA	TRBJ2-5	TGTGCCAGCAGCTTATCGGCCCAAGAGACCCAGTACTTC	CASSLSAQETQYF
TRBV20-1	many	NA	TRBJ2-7	TGCAGTGCTAGAGATAGTGCGTGGCCCTCCAGAGAGCAGTACTTC	CSARDSAWPSREQYF
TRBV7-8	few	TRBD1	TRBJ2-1	TGTGCCAGCAGCTTACTGGGGACAGGGGTTCCGAATGAGCGGTTCTTC	CASSLLGTGVPNERFF